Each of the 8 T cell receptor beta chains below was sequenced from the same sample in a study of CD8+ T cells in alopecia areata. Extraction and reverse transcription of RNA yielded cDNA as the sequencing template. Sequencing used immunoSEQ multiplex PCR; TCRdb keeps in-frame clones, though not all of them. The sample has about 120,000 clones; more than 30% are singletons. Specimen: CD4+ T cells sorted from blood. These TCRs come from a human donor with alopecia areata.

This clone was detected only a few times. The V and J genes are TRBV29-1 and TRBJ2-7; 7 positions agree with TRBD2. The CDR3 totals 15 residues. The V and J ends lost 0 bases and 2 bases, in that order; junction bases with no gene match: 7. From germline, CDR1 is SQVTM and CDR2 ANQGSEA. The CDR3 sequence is CSVEDPGGGPYEQYF. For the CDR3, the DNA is TGCAGCGTTGAAGATCCGGGGGGAGGACCCTACGAGCAGTACTTC.

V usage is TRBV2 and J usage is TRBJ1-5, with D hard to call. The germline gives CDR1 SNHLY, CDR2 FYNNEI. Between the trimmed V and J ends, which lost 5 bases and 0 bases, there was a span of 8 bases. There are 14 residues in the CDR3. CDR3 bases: TGTGCCAGCAGTCGAGACACTAGCAATCAGCCCCAGCATTTT. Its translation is CASSRDTSNQPQHF.

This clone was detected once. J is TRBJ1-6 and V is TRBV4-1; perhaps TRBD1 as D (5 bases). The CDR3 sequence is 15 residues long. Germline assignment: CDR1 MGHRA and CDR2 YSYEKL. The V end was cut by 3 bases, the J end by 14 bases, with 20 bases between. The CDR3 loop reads CASSHKASERGSLHF. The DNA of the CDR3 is TGCGCCAGCAGCCATAAAGCCTCGGAAAGGGGATCCCTCCACTTT.

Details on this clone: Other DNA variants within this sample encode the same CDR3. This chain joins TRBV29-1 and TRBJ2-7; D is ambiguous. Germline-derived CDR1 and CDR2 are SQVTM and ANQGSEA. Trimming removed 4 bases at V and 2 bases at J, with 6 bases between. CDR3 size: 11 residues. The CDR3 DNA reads TGCAGCGTTGGTCAGCCCTACGAGCAGTACTTC. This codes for CSVGQPYEQYF.

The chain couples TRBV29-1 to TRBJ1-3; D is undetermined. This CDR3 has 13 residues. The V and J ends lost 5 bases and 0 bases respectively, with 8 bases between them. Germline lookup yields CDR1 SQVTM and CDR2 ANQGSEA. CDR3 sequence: CSVLLISGNTIYF. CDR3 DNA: TGCAGCGTTCTCCTAATCTCTGGAAACACCATATATTTT.

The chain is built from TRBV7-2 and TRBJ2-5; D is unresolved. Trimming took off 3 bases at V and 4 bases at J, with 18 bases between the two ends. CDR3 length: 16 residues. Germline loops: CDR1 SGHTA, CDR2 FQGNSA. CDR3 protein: CASSLAQPDLGETQYF. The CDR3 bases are TGTGCCAGCAGCTTGGCGCAGCCCGACCTCGGAGAGACCCAGTACTTC.

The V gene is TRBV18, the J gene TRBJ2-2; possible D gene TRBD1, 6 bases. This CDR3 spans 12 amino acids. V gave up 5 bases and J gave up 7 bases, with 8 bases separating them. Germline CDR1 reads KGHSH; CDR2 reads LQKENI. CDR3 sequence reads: CASSEDSGELFF. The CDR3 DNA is TGTGCCAGCTCAGAGGACAGCGGGGAGCTGTTTTTT. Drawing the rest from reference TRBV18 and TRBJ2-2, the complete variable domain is NAGVMQNPRHLVRRRGQEARLRCSPMKGHSHVYWYRQLPEEGLKFMVYLQKENIIDESGMPKERFSAEFPKEGPSILRIQQVVRGDSAAYFCASSEDSGELFFGEGSRLTVL.

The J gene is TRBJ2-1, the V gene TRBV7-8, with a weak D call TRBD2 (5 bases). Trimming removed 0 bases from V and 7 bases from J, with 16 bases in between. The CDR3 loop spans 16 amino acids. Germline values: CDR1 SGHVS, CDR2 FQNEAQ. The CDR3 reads CASSLADWGKGNEQFF. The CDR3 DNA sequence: TGTGCCAGCAGCTTAGCGGACTGGGGTAAGGGTAATGAGCAGTTCTTC.